One and the same sample provided the 17 T cell receptor beta chains below, sequenced in a study of T cell responses to AZD1222 COVID-19 vaccine. Sequencing was performed with immunoSEQ multiplex PCR; in TCRdb, only in-frame clones are kept and a portion is missing. The top ten clones hold 4% to 4.5% of a sample with about 100,000 clones, about 89% of them seen once. This sample comprised peripheral blood, obtained on day 0 of MenACWY control vaccination. These receptor sequences come from an adult in good health.

The table lists this clone with a count of one. This rearrangement joins TRBV9 to TRBJ2-5, with 8 bases fitting TRBD2. The J segment lost 4 bases and the V segment lost 1 base, leaving 6 bases of the junction unmatched. The V gene's germline CDR1 is SGDLS and CDR2 YYNGEE. This CDR3 comprises 15 residues. The CDR3 is CASSVPGGVGETQYF. CDR3 nucleotides: TGTGCCAGCAGCGTACCCGGGGGGGTAGGAGAGACCCAGTACTTC.

The genes are TRBV2 and TRBJ1-3; D is unresolved. The CDR3 has 13 amino acids. The V end was cut by 6 bases, the J end by 4 bases, with 10 bases between. Per germline, CDR1 SNHLY and CDR2 FYNNEI. CDR3 amino acids: CASSGLQGNTIYF. The CDR3 region has the DNA TGTGCCAGCAGCGGCCTTCAAGGAAACACCATATATTTT.

This clone occurred once. The chain has TRBV15 and TRBJ2-3, with D tentatively TRBD1 (6 bases). The V gene's germline CDR1 is LNHNV and CDR2 YYDKDF (reference sequence). This CDR3 has 15 amino acids. V was trimmed by 2 bases and J by 4 bases, leaving 13 bases between them. CDR3 in DNA: TGTGCCACCAGCAGATTGCAGGGGTCCGCAGATACGCAGTATTTT. Translated: CATSRLQGSADTQYF.

The chain recombines TRBV11-3 with TRBJ2-3, with D perhaps TRBD1 (5 bases). There are 13 residues in the CDR3. Germline V lookup: CDR1 SGHNT, CDR2 YENEEA. Trimming cost V 5 bases and J 5 bases, with 11 bases left between them. For the CDR3, the DNA is TGTGCCAGCAGCAGTTACAGGTTAGATACGCAGTATTTT. Protein: CASSSYRLDTQYF.

This chain joins TRBV7-9 and TRBJ1-2; D call uncertain. V gave up 2 bases and J gave up 6 bases, with 10 bases separating them. The CDR3 runs to 13 residues. Germline V gives CDR1 SEHNR, CDR2 FQNEAQ (reference sequence). The chain's CDR3 is CASSLLTADGYTF. The DNA for the CDR3 is TGTGCCAGCAGCTTACTGACCGCCGATGGCTACACCTTC.

V and J are TRBV30 and TRBJ1-5; the D is unclear. The CDR3 covers 13 residues. Between the trimmed V and J ends, which lost 0 bases and 3 bases, there was a span of 6 bases. Germline loops: CDR1 GTSNPN, CDR2 SVGIG (reference sequence). In DNA form, the CDR3 reads TGTGCCTGGAGTGTCCAGTCCAATCAGCCCCAGCATTTT. This codes for CAWSVQSNQPQHF.

V and J are TRBV7-9 and TRBJ1-6; D perhaps matches TRBD1 (5 bases). The CDR3 has 14 amino acids. Trimming took 4 bases from V and 10 from J, leaving 14 bases between them. Per the germline V gene, CDR1 is SEHNR and CDR2 is FQNEAQ (reference sequence). CDR3 protein: CASSSGREGSPLHF. For the CDR3, the DNA is TGTGCCAGCAGCTCCGGCCGGGAGGGGTCACCCCTCCACTTT.

The chain employs TRBV11-3 and TRBJ2-5; D possibly corresponds to TRBD2 (6 bases). Germline CDR1 and CDR2: SGHNT and YENEEA. V was shortened by 0 bases and J by 4 bases, with 9 bases between the two germline ends. The CDR3 totals 14 residues. The CDR3 protein is CASSLEGGSETQYF. The CDR3 DNA follows: TGTGCCAGCAGCTTAGAGGGGGGTTCAGAGACCCAGTACTTC.

This clone showed up many times. Additional DNA sequences in this sample encode the identical CDR3. This chain uses TRBV4-1 with TRBJ2-1, with 7 positions matching TRBD2. Unmatched junction bases numbered 2, after V lost 0 bases and J lost 0 bases. Germline V gene sequence: CDR1 MGHRA, CDR2 YSYEKL. CDR3 size: 16 residues. The CDR3 spells CASSQERGGSYNEQFF. In nucleotides, the CDR3 is TGCGCCAGCAGCCAAGAACGCGGGGGCTCCTACAATGAGCAGTTCTTC.

This clone has only one observation. In the same sample, other DNA sequences code for this CDR3. The chain carries TRBV4-3 and TRBJ2-7, with D possibly matching TRBD2 (6 bases). Germline values: CDR1 LGHNA, CDR2 YSLEER. The CDR3 loop spans 14 amino acids. The ends were cut back, 0 bases at V and 2 bases at J, with 8 bases in the middle. The chain's CDR3 is CASSQDWGAYEQYF. CDR3 DNA sequence: TGCGCCAGCAGCCAAGATTGGGGGGCCTACGAGCAGTACTTC.

This rearrangement joins TRBV5-1 to TRBJ2-7, with 10 bases aligning to TRBD1. The CDR3 covers 16 residues. Germline V lookup: CDR1 SGHRS, CDR2 YFSETQ. J gave up 3 bases and V 2 bases, and 8 bases lay outside the gene matches. The CDR3 DNA reads as TGCGCCAGCAGCTTTCTTCCGGGACAGGGGATCTACGAGCAGTACTTC. This encodes CASSFLPGQGIYEQYF.

CDR3 loop: CASSPGGTGNTIYF. The CDR3 nucleotides read TGTGCCAGCTCACCTGGAGGTACTGGAAACACCATATATTTT. The V gene is TRBV18, the J gene TRBJ1-3; D gene ambiguous. CDR3 length equals 14 residues. Germline CDR1 reads KGHSH; CDR2 reads LQKENI. Trimming took 3 bases from V and 2 from J, leaving 8 bases between them. Together with reference TRBV18 and TRBJ1-3, the CDR3 gives the full variable domain: NAGVMQNPRHLVRRRGQEARLRCSPMKGHSHVYWYRQLPEEGLKFMVYLQKENIIDESGMPKERFSAEFPKEGPSILRIQQVVRGDSAAYFCASSPGGTGNTIYFGEGSWLTVV.

Here the CDR3 reads CASPTDGNTIYF. The CDR3 DNA follows: TGTGCCAGCCCGACGGATGGAAACACCATATATTTT. This chain links TRBV12-3 or TRBV12-4 with TRBJ1-3; D unresolved. Trimming removed 8 bases at V and 3 bases at J, with 8 bases between. This CDR3 is 12 amino acids long.

In this sample, this clone turned up once. The chain links TRBV12-3 or TRBV12-4 to TRBJ2-4; the D is unclear. V was shortened by 6 bases and J by 1 base, with 4 bases between the two germline ends. The CDR3 contains 12 residues. CDR3 protein: CASSLAKNIQYF. DNA of the CDR3: TGTGCCAGCAGCCTCGCCAAAAACATTCAGTACTTC.

The V and J genes are TRBV11-2 and TRBJ1-2; D ambiguous. Germline loops: CDR1 SGHAT, CDR2 FQNNGV. The CDR3 contains 12 residues. Trimming cost V 1 base and J 5 bases, with 5 bases left between them. This CDR3 reads CASSLGDYGYTF. CDR3 in DNA: TGTGCCAGCAGCTTAGGGGATTATGGCTACACCTTC. Variable domain in full (rest from reference TRBV11-2 and TRBJ1-2): EAGVAQSPRYKIIEKRQSVAFWCNPISGHATLYWYQQILGQGPKLLIQFQNNGVVDDSQLPKDRFSAERLKGVDSTLKIQPAKLEDSAVYLCASSLGDYGYTFGSGTRLTVV.

This clone is a singleton in its sample. Written as DNA, the CDR3 is TGTGCCTGTCAGGGGAATCTCGATGAGCAGTTCTTC. This gives the protein CACQGNLDEQFF. The chain uses TRBV30 and TRBJ2-1; D may be TRBD1 (6 bases). The CDR3 spans 12 residues. Germline-derived CDR1 and CDR2 are GTSNPN and SVGIG (reference sequence). Trimming took off 6 bases at V and 8 bases at J, with 14 bases between the two ends.

This chain links TRBV19 with TRBJ2-3; either TRBD1 or TRBD2 may supply D (6 bases each). The V gene lost 4 bases and the J gene lost 6 bases, with 14 bases spanning the gap. Looked up from germline, CDR1 is LNHDA and CDR2 is SQIVND (reference sequence). CDR3 size: 14 residues. This CDR3 is CASSKGGEGDTQYF. In nucleotides, the CDR3 is TGTGCCAGTAGTAAGGGGGGTGAGGGGGATACGCAGTATTTT. Full variable domain (remainder filled in from reference TRBV19 and TRBJ2-3): DGGITQSPKYLFRKEGQNVTLSCEQNLNHDAMYWYRQDPGQGLRLIYYSQIVNDFQKGDIAEGYSVSREKKESFPLTVTSAQKNPTAFYLCASSKGGEGDTQYFGPGTRLTVL.